This paragraph covers one T cell receptor beta chain sequence. These data come from a study of cytomegalovirus exposure and HLA in healthy donors. Study context: There were around 100 million unique TCR beta sequences, drawn from 150 million to 200 million T cells, in an earlier analysis.

PCR was performed using 60 Vbeta and 13 Jbeta primers. This table comes from immunoSEQ multiplex PCR, and its TCRdb copy is limited to in-frame clones, with some not included. Here the sample spans 150,000 to 200,000 clones, 75% to 85% being singletons. V was pared by 3 bases and J by 12 bases, with 18 bases between. Germline loops: CDR1 SNHLY, CDR2 FYNNEI. There are 14 residues in the CDR3. The sample comprised PBMCs. V and J are TRBV2 and TRBJ2-1; perhaps TRBD2 as D (6 bases). This receptor was obtained from a girl aged 2 to 9 in good health and CMV-seropositive. The CDR3 DNA reads as TGTGCCAGCAGTGATTTGATACAGGTGGGAGGGCAGTTCTTC. Protein: CASSDLIQVGGQFF.